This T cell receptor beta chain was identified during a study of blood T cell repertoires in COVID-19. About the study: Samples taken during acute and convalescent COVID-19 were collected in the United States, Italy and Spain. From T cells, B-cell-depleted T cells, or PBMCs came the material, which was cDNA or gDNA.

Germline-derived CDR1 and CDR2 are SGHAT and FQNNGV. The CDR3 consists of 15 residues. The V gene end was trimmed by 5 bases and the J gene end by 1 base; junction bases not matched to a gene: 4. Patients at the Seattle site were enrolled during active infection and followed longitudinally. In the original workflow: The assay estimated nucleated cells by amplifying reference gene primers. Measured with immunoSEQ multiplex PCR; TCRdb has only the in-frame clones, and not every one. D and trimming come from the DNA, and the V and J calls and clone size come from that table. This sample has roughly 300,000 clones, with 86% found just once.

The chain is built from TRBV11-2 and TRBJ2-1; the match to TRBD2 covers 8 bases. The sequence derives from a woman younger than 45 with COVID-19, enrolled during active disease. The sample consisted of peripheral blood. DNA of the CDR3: TGTGCCAGCAGCCCGCGGGGGGAATCCTACAATGAGCAGTTCTTC. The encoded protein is CASSPRGESYNEQFF.